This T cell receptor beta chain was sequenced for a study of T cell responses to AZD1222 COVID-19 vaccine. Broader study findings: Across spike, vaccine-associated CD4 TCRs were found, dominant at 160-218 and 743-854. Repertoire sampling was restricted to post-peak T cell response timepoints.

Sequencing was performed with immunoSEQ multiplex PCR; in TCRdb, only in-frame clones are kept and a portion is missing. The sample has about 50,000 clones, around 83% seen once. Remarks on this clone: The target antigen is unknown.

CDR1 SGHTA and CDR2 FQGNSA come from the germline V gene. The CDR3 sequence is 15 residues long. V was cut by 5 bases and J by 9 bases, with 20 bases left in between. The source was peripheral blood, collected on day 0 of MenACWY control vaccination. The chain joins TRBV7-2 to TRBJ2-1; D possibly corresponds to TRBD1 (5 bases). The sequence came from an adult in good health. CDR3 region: CASSPIPLVDSEQFF. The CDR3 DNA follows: TGTGCCAGCAGCCCTATTCCTCTGGTCGACAGTGAGCAGTTCTTC.